Below, 21 T cell receptor beta chains from the same sample are listed, as sequenced in a study of T cell changes during pregnancy in multiple sclerosis. Only in-frame clones appear in the TCRdb table, and some are missing; sequencing was by immunoSEQ multiplex PCR. The top ten hold less than 0.45% of the sample, which has 60,000 or so clones, around 95% seen once. The source was CD4+ T cells from peripheral blood mononuclear cells, collected before pregnancy. These receptors all stem from a female donor with multiple sclerosis, enrolled in a pregnancy study.

This clone was seen more than once but under ten times. The rearrangement joins TRBV14 to TRBJ2-1; D remains ambiguous. Germline V gene data show CDR1 as SGHDN and CDR2 as FVKESK. There are 16 residues in the CDR3. The V end was cut by 0 bases, the J end by 2 bases, with 11 bases between. This chain's CDR3 is CASSQDFSLPYNEQFF. CDR3 nucleotides: TGTGCCAGCAGCCAAGATTTTAGCCTTCCCTACAATGAGCAGTTCTTC.

J is TRBJ1-2 and V is TRBV18, with 10 nucleotides matching TRBD1. Germline V CDR1 and CDR2: KGHSH, LQKENI. The CDR3 spans 14 residues. With 2 bases clipped from V and 8 bases from J, the junction kept 5 bases outside the gene matches. The CDR3 loop is CASSPGDRGGGYTF. In DNA form, the CDR3 reads TGTGCCAGCTCACCAGGGGACAGGGGAGGCGGCTACACCTTC. Based on the CDR3 plus reference TRBV18 and TRBJ1-2, the full variable domain is NAGVMQNPRHLVRRRGQEARLRCSPMKGHSHVYWYRQLPEEGLKFMVYLQKENIIDESGMPKERFSAEFPKEGPSILRIQQVVRGDSAAYFCASSPGDRGGGYTFGSGTRLTVV.

The chain joins TRBV5-1 to TRBJ1-3, with D possibly matching TRBD1 (5 bases). The V end lost 1 base, the J end lost 7 bases, and 9 bases lay between the germline ends. CDR1 and CDR2 from the germline V gene are SGHRS and YFSETQ. The CDR3 totals 13 residues. The CDR3 DNA reads as TGCGCCAGCAGCTTGCCTGGGGCCAACACCATATATTTT. Translated, it gives CASSLPGANTIYF.

This clone was picked up one time. The chain is built from TRBV6-1 and TRBJ2-3, with D unresolved. The CDR3 totals 13 residues. Trimming stripped 7 bases from V and 6 bases from J, with 14 bases between. Germline CDR1 and CDR2: MNHNS and SASEGT. CDR3 DNA sequence: TGTGCCAGCACCAAACGACTTGCGGATACGCAGTATTTT. Amino acid sequence: CASTKRLADTQYF.

The chain couples TRBV7-9 to TRBJ2-7, with D perhaps TRBD2 (7 bases). V was clipped by 5 bases and J by 7 bases, with 12 bases between them. The germline CDR1 and CDR2 sequences are SEHNR and FQNEAQ (reference sequence). This CDR3 contains 12 residues. This chain's CDR3 is CASSPEGGEQYF. The DNA of the CDR3 is TGTGCCAGCAGCCCCGAGGGGGGGGAGCAGTACTTC. Full variable domain (missing parts from reference TRBV7-9 and TRBJ2-7): DTGVSQNPRHKITKRGQNVTFRCDPISEHNRLYWYRQTLGQGPEFLTYFQNEAQLEKSRLLSDRFSAERPKGSFSTLEIQRTEQGDSAMYLCASSPEGGEQYFGPGTRLTVT.

The chain recombines TRBV5-6 with TRBJ2-5, with a possible D match to TRBD2 (6 bases). The germline CDR1 and CDR2 sequences are SGHDT and YYEEEE. This CDR3 is 16 amino acids long. V was trimmed by 2 bases and J by 7 bases, leaving 21 bases between them. The CDR3 loop is CASSLSPGDGGRTQYF. DNA for the CDR3: TGTGCCAGCAGCTTAAGCCCCGGTGACGGGGGTCGGACCCAGTACTTC.

The rearrangement links TRBV7-2 to TRBJ1-5; no definite D call. The germline V and J ends were trimmed by 1 base and 1 base, with 8 bases remaining between them. In germline, CDR1 is SGHTA, CDR2 FQGNSA. This CDR3 contains 15 residues. DNA for the CDR3: TGTGCCAGCAGCTTAGTCGCCAGAAGCAATCAGCCCCAGCATTTT. Residues: CASSLVARSNQPQHF. Supplemented by reference TRBV7-2 and TRBJ1-5, the full variable domain reads GAGVSQSPSNKVTEKGKDVELRCDPISGHTALYWYRQSLGQGLEFLIYFQGNSAPDKSGLPSDRFSAERTGGSVSTLTIQRTQQEDSAVYLCASSLVARSNQPQHFGDGTRLSIL.

The chain combines TRBV15 with TRBJ2-2; 10 bases fit TRBD1. The junction had 5 bases not matched to a gene; V was cut back by 3 bases and J by 4 bases. The CDR3 is 16 residues long. CDR1 and CDR2 from the germline V gene are LNHNV and YYDKDF (reference sequence). DNA for the CDR3: TGTGCCACCAGCAGGACCGGGACAGGGGTCACCGGGGAGCTGTTTTTT. As protein: CATSRTGTGVTGELFF.

The chain joins TRBV25-1 to TRBJ2-7; tentatively, D is TRBD2 (7 bases). The length of the CDR3 is 14 residues. Germline V gives CDR1 MGHDK, CDR2 SYGVNS. V was cut by 2 bases and J by 5 bases, with 13 bases left in between. In nucleotides, the CDR3 is TGTGCCAGCAGTGAAAGGGGGGGACGCGACGAGCAGTACTTC. It translates to CASSERGGRDEQYF.

This chain links TRBV18 with TRBJ2-4; TRBD2 matches at 8 bases. This CDR3 contains 13 residues. Germline V lookup: CDR1 KGHSH, CDR2 LQKENI. Trimming took 3 bases from V and 15 from J; bases not matched to a gene: 10. CDR3 DNA sequence: TGTGCCAGCTCACCCACAAGGACGGGGGGGGTGTACTTC. It is translated as CASSPTRTGGVYF.

CDR3 bases: TGTGCCAGCAGCCGACTCGGACTAGCGAGGATCGAGCAGTACTTC. The encoded protein is CASSRLGLARIEQYF. V and J are TRBV7-2 and TRBJ2-7; TRBD2 agrees at 9 bases. The CDR3 runs 15 residues. J lost 6 bases, V lost 5 bases, and 11 bases had no gene match. CDR1 is SGHTA and CDR2 is FQGNSA in the germline V gene.

A single count supports this clone. The V gene is TRBV7-9, the J gene TRBJ1-3, with D possibly matching TRBD1 (6 bases). Looked up from germline, CDR1 is SEHNR and CDR2 is FQNEAQ (reference sequence). V lost 2 bases to trimming and J lost 0 bases, with 14 bases between them. This CDR3 comprises 17 residues. The CDR3 coding sequence is TGTGCCAGCAGCTTATTTATGGGACAAGCCTCTGGAAACACCATATATTTT. This gives the protein CASSLFMGQASGNTIYF.

The genes are TRBV7-2 and TRBJ2-7; 12 bases align to TRBD2. CDR3 length: 15 amino acids. The V and J ends lost 5 bases and 4 bases, in that order; junction bases with no gene match: 6. CDR1 is SGHTA, CDR2 FQGNSA, per germline. The CDR3 protein is CASSKTSGSSYEQYF. The CDR3 DNA follows: TGTGCCAGCAGCAAGACTAGCGGGAGTAGTTACGAGCAGTACTTC.

This rearrangement joins TRBV6-5 to TRBJ2-1; D not certain. Germline CDR1 reads MNHEY; CDR2 reads SVGAGI. There are 14 residues in the CDR3. V was trimmed by 5 bases and J by 9 bases, leaving 17 bases between them. The CDR3 region has the DNA TGTGCCAGCAGTCAAACCTCGACACCCCGTGAGCAGTTCTTC. This translates into CASSQTSTPREQFF.

The rearrangement links TRBV4-3 to TRBJ2-5; 8 bases match TRBD2. CDR1 is LGHNA, CDR2 YSLEER, per germline. The trim removed 0 bases at V and 4 bases at J, leaving 13 bases unmatched. The CDR3 covers 18 residues. The CDR3 protein is CASSQDVMGGGRGETQYF. In DNA, the CDR3 is TGCGCCAGCAGCCAAGATGTGATGGGCGGGGGGCGCGGAGAGACCCAGTACTTC.

Details on this clone: The junction differs from germline at one of its ends, possibly a read error. The rearrangement links TRBV7-7 to TRBJ2-1, with a weak D call TRBD2 (5 bases). Germline values: CDR1 SSHAT, CDR2 FNYEAQ (reference sequence). This CDR3 is 14 amino acids long. CDR3 DNA: TGTGCTAGCAGCTCTACGGGAAAAGGCAATGAGCAGTTCTTC. This codes for CASSSTGKGNEQFF.

The gene calls are TRBV5-6 and TRBJ2-5, with 9 bases matching TRBD1. Trimming at V came to 3 bases and at J to 6 bases, leaving 12 bases not matched to a gene. The CDR3 extends over 16 amino acids. Germline V CDR1 and CDR2: SGHDT, YYEEEE. In DNA, the CDR3 is TGTGCCAGCAGCTGGACAGGGACAGGGAGGACGAAGACCCAGTACTTC. Its translation is CASSWTGTGRTKTQYF. Full variable domain (outside the CDR3, taken from reference TRBV5-6 and TRBJ2-5): DAGVTQSPTHLIKTRGQQVTLRCSPKSGHDTVSWYQQALGQGPQFIFQYYEEEERQRGNFPDRFSGHQFPNYSSELNVNALLLGDSALYLCASSWTGTGRTKTQYFGPGTRLLVL.

The chain couples TRBV9 to TRBJ2-7; 10 bases are shared with TRBD1. The trim removed 3 bases at V and 7 bases at J, leaving 4 bases unmatched. Germline V gives CDR1 SGDLS, CDR2 YYNGEE. The CDR3 totals 13 residues. CDR3 in DNA: TGTGCCAGCAGCGCCCGGACAGGGGGTGAGCAGTACTTC. Encoded protein: CASSARTGGEQYF. The full variable domain, with the rest looked up from reference TRBV9 and TRBJ2-7, is DSGVTQTPKHLITATGQRVTLRCSPRSGDLSVYWYQQSLDQGLQFLIQYYNGEERAKGNILERFSAQQFPDLHSELNLSSLELGDSALYFCASSARTGGEQYFGPGTRLTVT.

The chain employs TRBV30 and TRBJ1-3; 7 positions agree with TRBD1. This CDR3 is built from 15 residues. The V gene's germline CDR1 is GTSNPN and CDR2 SVGIG (reference sequence). Trimming at V came to 5 bases and at J to 0 bases, leaving 7 bases not matched to a gene. CDR3 loop: CAWSLRDSSGNTIYF. In DNA, the CDR3 is TGTGCCTGGTCCTTAAGGGACAGCTCTGGAAACACCATATATTTT.

The V call is TRBV28, the J call TRBJ2-1; weak D call: TRBD2 (5 bases). Germline V gene lookup returns CDR1 MDHEN and CDR2 SYDVKM. This CDR3 is 11 amino acids long. Trimming cost V 4 bases and J 9 bases, with 7 bases left between them. CDR3 loop: CASSSAGEQFF. In DNA, the CDR3 is TGTGCCAGCAGTTCTGCGGGTGAGCAGTTCTTC.

V gene TRBV18 combines with J gene TRBJ1-2; D gene unclear. CDR3 length: 14 residues. V was cut by 0 bases and J by 3 bases, with 8 bases left in between. Per germline, CDR1 KGHSH and CDR2 LQKENI. The CDR3 sequence: CASSPPSGYYGYTF. The DNA for the CDR3 is TGTGCCAGCTCACCACCGAGCGGATACTATGGCTACACCTTC. Based on the CDR3 plus reference TRBV18 and TRBJ1-2, the full variable domain is NAGVMQNPRHLVRRRGQEARLRCSPMKGHSHVYWYRQLPEEGLKFMVYLQKENIIDESGMPKERFSAEFPKEGPSILRIQQVVRGDSAAYFCASSPPSGYYGYTFGSGTRLTVV.